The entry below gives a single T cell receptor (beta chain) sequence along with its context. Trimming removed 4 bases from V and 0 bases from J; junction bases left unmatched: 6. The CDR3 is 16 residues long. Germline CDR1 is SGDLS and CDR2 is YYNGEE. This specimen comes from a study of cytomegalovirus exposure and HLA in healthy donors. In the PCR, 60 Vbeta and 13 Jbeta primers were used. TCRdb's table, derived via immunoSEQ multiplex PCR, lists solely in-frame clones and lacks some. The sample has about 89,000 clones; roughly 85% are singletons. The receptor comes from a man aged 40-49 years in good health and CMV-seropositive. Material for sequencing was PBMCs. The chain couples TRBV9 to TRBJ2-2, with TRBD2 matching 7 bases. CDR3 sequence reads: CASSFPSGSNTGELFF. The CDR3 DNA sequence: TGTGCCAGCAGCTTTCCTAGCGGCTCGAACACCGGGGAGCTGTTTTTT.